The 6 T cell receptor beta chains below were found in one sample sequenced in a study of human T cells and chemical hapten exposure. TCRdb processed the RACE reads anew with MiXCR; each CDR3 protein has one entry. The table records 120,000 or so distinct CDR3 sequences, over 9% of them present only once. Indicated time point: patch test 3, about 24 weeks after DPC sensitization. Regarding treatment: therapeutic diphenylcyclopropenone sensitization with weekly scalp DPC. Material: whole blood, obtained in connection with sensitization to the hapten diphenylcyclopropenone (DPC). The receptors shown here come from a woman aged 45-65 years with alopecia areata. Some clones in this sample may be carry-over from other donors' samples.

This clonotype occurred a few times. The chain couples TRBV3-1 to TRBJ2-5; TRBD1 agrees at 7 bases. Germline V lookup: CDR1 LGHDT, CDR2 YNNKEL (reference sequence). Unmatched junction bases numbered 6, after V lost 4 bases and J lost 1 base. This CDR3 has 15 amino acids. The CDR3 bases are TGTGCCAGCAGCCCCCCGACAGGGAGCCAAGAGACCCAGTACTTC. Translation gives CASSPPTGSQETQYF.

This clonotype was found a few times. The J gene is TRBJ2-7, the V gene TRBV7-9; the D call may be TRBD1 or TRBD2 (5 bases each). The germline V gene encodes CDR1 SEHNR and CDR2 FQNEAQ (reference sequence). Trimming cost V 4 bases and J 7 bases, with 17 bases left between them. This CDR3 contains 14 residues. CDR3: CASSWDGWRGEQYF. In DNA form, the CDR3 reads TGTGCCAGCAGCTGGGACGGCTGGCGAGGAGAGCAGTACTTC.

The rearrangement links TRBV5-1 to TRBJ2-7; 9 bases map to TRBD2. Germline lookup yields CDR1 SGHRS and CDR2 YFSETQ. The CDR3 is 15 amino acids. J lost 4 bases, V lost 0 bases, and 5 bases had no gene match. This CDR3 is CASSLAASGNYEQYF. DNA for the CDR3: TGCGCCAGCAGCTTGGCAGCTAGCGGGAATTACGAGCAGTACTTC.

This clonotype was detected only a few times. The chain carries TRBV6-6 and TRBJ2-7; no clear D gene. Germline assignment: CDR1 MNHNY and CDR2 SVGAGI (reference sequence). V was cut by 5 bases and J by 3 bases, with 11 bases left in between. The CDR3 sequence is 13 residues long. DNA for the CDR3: TGTGCCAGCAGTCTCGGTAATGTCTACGAGCAGTACTTC. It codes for CASSLGNVYEQYF.

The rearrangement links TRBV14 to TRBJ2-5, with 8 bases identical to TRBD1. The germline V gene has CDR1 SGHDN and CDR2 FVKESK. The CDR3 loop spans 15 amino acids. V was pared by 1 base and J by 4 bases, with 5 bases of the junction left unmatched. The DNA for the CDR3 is TGTGCCAGCAGCCAAGCCCAGGGGGCCGGAGAGACCCAGTACTTC. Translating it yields CASSQAQGAGETQYF.

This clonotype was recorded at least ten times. The CDR3 loop is CASSSRAGSSTDTQYF. The CDR3 nucleotides are TGTGCCAGCAGCTCTAGAGCGGGATCTAGCACAGATACGCAGTATTTT. This chain joins TRBV11-2 and TRBJ2-3; 7 bases match TRBD2. V lost 4 bases and J lost 0; bases outside the gene matches: 7. Looked up from germline, CDR1 is SGHAT and CDR2 is FQNNGV. The CDR3 length is 16 residues.